This is a list of T cell receptor beta chains from one sample in a study of T cell changes during pregnancy in multiple sclerosis. Clones were read by immunoSEQ multiplex PCR, and TCRdb kept only the in-frame ones, dropping some. The sample yields 35,000 to 55,000 clones, 75% to 95% seen once. The sequences come from CD4+ T cells from peripheral blood mononuclear cells, collected before pregnancy. These receptor sequences come from a female donor with multiple sclerosis, enrolled in a pregnancy study. Both conserved end residues are part of each CDR3. The D gene is left open where the match is weak. Clone size is not always given. Where it is, it says once, few, many or a class for expanded clones.

>-|TRBJ1-2|TRBV19|-
TGTGCCAGTAGTTTTGACATCGCTCGGGGCTACACCTTC
CASSFDIARGYTF
>-|TRBJ2-3|TRBV5-1|-
TGCGCCAGCAGCTTGCTCTCAACCGGCTTCACGGGGGATACGCAGTATTTT
CASSLLSTGFTGDTQYF
>-|TRBJ2-3|TRBV19|-
TGTGCCAGTAGTATAGATTCCGGAGGTACGCAGTATTTT
CASSIDSGGTQYF
>-|TRBJ2-3|TRBV5-1|-
TGCGCCAGCAGCTTGGGAGGGTTCCCAGATACGCAGTATTTT
CASSLGGFPDTQYF
>TRBD1|TRBJ1-2|TRBV19|-
TGTGCCACCGCGACAGGGTACTATGGCTACACCTTC
CATATGYYGYTF
>TRBD2|TRBJ2-1|TRBV28|-
TGTGCCAGCAGTACCTCTAGCGGGAGTAGGTATGAGCAGTTCTTC
CASSTSSGSRYEQFF
>TRBD2|TRBJ2-1|TRBV5-1|-
TGCGCCAGCAGCTCGCTGACTAGCGGGGCGGATGAGCAGTTCTTC
CASSSLTSGADEQFF
>-|TRBJ2-5|TRBV5-1|once
TGCGCCAGCAGCCCCGGAGAGCGGCCGAACCGTTTGACCCAGTACTTC
CASSPGERPNRLTQYF
>TRBD1|TRBJ1-2|TRBV6-6|-
TGTGCCAGCAGTCCAACCCTGACAGGGAACTATGGCTACACCTTC
CASSPTLTGNYGYTF
>TRBD1|TRBJ2-2|TRBV19|-
TGTGCCAGTATCTCCGGGACAGCGAACACCGGGGAGCTGTTTTTT
CASISGTANTGELFF
>-|TRBJ1-1|TRBV5-1|-
TGCGCCAGCAGCCCGCAGGGGAACACTGAAGCTTTCTTT
CASSPQGNTEAFF
>TRBD1|TRBJ1-2|TRBV9|-
TGTGCCAGCACCCCCGGACAGGAGAACTATGGCTACACCTTC
CASTPGQENYGYTF
>TRBD1|TRBJ2-7|TRBV5-1|-
TGCGCCAGCAGCACGGGGACAGGGGGAAACGAGCAGTACTTC
CASSTGTGGNEQYF
>-|TRBJ1-2|TRBV11-1|-
TGTGCCAGCAGCCCCGACGGGCCGGGGGGCTACACCTTC
CASSPDGPGGYTF
>-|TRBJ1-1|TRBV5-1|once
TGCGCCAGCAGCGTAGAGGGTCTCCTGAACACTGAAGCTTTCTTT
CASSVEGLLNTEAFF
>TRBD1|TRBJ1-2|TRBV6-6|-
TGTGCCAGCAGTTCCCCCGGGGACAGGGGCGGTGGCTACACCTTC
CASSSPGDRGGGYTF
>TRBD1|TRBJ1-2|TRBV19|few
TGTGCCAGTAGTATAGCCGGGACAGAAGGCTATGGCTACACCTTC
CASSIAGTEGYGYTF
>-|TRBJ1-2|TRBV10-3|-
TGTGCCATCACTCCTGACAGGTCGAAGGATGGCTACACCTTC
CAITPDRSKDGYTF
>-|TRBJ2-1|TRBV7-3|-
TGTGCCAGCAGTTATGAGGTTCGGAGATGGGACAATGAGCAGTTCTTC
CASSYEVRRWDNEQFF
>-|TRBJ2-3|TRBV4-1|-
TGCGCCAGCAGCCAAGATAGTGGCGGGAGCACAGATACGCAGTATTTT
CASSQDSGGSTDTQYF
>TRBD1|TRBJ1-5|TRBV4-1|-
TGCGCCAGCAGCCAAGAGGGACAGGGAGTTGGGCCCCAGCATTTT
CASSQEGQGVGPQHF
>-|TRBJ2-6|TRBV5-4|-
TGTGCCAGCCAGGGTAGGCTGGACTCTGGGGCCAACGTCCTGACTTTC
CASQGRLDSGANVLTF
>TRBD1|TRBJ1-1|TRBV12-5|-
TGTGCTAGTGGTTTGTACAGGGGGCGTGAAGCTTTCTTT
CASGLYRGREAFF
>TRBD1|TRBJ2-7|TRBV9|-
TGTGCCAGCAGCGAGGGACCGGGACAGGGAGCCGAGCAGTACTTC
CASSEGPGQGAEQYF
>-|TRBJ2-3|TRBV7-2|-
TGTGCCAGCAGCTTAGGTGCAGGGCTTGTAGGAGATACGCAGTATTTT
CASSLGAGLVGDTQYF
>TRBD1|TRBJ1-4|TRBV5-5|-
TGTGCCAGCAGCCTAGGACAGGGGGTAGAAGAAAAACTGTTTTTT
CASSLGQGVEEKLFF
>TRBD2|TRBJ2-1|TRBV5-1|-
TGCGCCAGCAGCTCGGGACTAGCGGGACTCTATGAGCAGTTCTTC
CASSSGLAGLYEQFF
>-|TRBJ2-2|TRBV25-1|-
TGTGCCAGCAGTGAAATGGCAGGCGAATCCGGGGAGCTGTTTTTT
CASSEMAGESGELFF
>TRBD1|TRBJ2-7|TRBV28|few
TGTGCCAGCAGTTTGAGTGGGACAGGGACATACGAGCAGTACTTC
CASSLSGTGTYEQYF
>-|TRBJ2-3|TRBV18|-
TGTGCCAGCTCACCCCGGCTAGCCGACACAGATACGCAGTATTTT
CASSPRLADTDTQYF
>-|TRBJ2-5|TRBV11-3|-
TGTGCCAGCAGCTTACTTACCTCTAGGAAAGGGGCCCAGTACTTC
CASSLLTSRKGAQYF
>-|TRBJ1-3|TRBV5-5|-
TGTGCCAGCAGCCGTAGGGGCTCTGGAAACACCATATATTTT
CASSRRGSGNTIYF
>TRBD2|TRBJ2-7|TRBV4-1|once
TGCGCCAGCAGCCAAGATCGCGGACTAGTGGTCGGCGAGCAGTACTTC
CASSQDRGLVVGEQYF
>-|TRBJ1-1|TRBV7-2|-
TGTGCCAGCAGCTTACAGGGGTCGGACACTGAAGCTTTCTTT
CASSLQGSDTEAFF
>-|TRBJ1-6|TRBV15|-
TGTGCCACCCGCATCGGGAACAGGGCCCATTCACCCCTCCACTTT
CATRIGNRAHSPLHF
>-|TRBJ2-1|TRBV13|-
TGTGCCAGCAGCTTAGGTCCCAATATAGCTGGGGGGTATGAGCAGTTCTTC
CASSLGPNIAGGYEQFF
>-|TRBJ1-2|TRBV6-5|-
TGTGCCAGCAGTTACTCGTCGGGGATCAAGGATGGCTACACCTTC
CASSYSSGIKDGYTF
>TRBD1|TRBJ1-3|TRBV11-2|-
TGTGCCAGCAGCCCCGGACAGGGACCAGGAAACACCATATATTTT
CASSPGQGPGNTIYF
>-|TRBJ1-2|TRBV28|-
TGTGCCAGCAGTCTGACAGTTGGCGGCTACACCTTC
CASSLTVGGYTF
>-|TRBJ2-1|TRBV7-3|-
TGTGCCAGCAGCTTAAGGGCCACCAGCCTCTACAATGAGCAGTTCTTC
CASSLRATSLYNEQFF
>-|TRBJ2-1|TRBV18|-
TGTGCCAGCTCACCACCTTCCAACAATGAGCAGTTCTTC
CASSPPSNNEQFF
>TRBD2|TRBJ2-1|TRBV18|-
TGTGCCAGCTCATCCCTAGCGGTTTCCTACAATGAGCAGTTCTTC
CASSSLAVSYNEQFF
>TRBD1|TRBJ2-3|TRBV27|-
TGTGCCAGCAGTTTGAGGGACAGGAGTACAGATACGCAGTATTTT
CASSLRDRSTDTQYF